The entry below gives a single T cell receptor (beta chain) sequence along with its context. Method: immunoSEQ multiplex PCR; TCRdb's copy keeps in-frame clones and lacks some. The repertoire holds approximately 90,000 clones, with around four fifths as singletons. This sample is drawn from a study of control samples from healthy donors and cancer patients. J lost 0 bases, V lost 8 bases, and 5 bases had no gene match. Germline lookup yields CDR1 SNHLY and CDR2 FYNNEI. The CDR3 has 14 residues. The specimen was blood. The V and J genes are TRBV2 and TRBJ1-1; TRBD1 agrees at 8 bases. The receptor was derived from a man aged 25-45 years in good health. DNA for the CDR3: TGTGCCAGCGCTCGGGACAGGCTGAACACTGAAGCTTTCTTT. It translates to CASARDRLNTEAFF.